The 27 T cell receptor beta chains below come from one sample, sequenced in a study of blood T cell repertoires in COVID-19. Generated by immunoSEQ multiplex PCR, the TCRdb table keeps only in-frame clones and is missing some. The data show 250,000 to 350,000 clones, with 80% to 85% seen just once and approximately 14% held by the top ten. Source material: peripheral blood. Receptors originate from a person aged 70 to 85 with COVID-19, enrolled during active disease.

The table lists this clone with a count of one. V usage is TRBV6-1 and J usage is TRBJ1-5, with a possible D match to TRBD1 (5 bases). Trimming took 1 base from V and 9 from J, leaving 22 bases between them. The germline V gene encodes CDR1 MNHNS and CDR2 SASEGT. The CDR3 consists of 17 residues. The CDR3 nucleotides read TGTGCCAGCAGTGAAGTACTGGGAGGGGCTGAAATGCGGCCCCAGCATTTT. This sequence encodes CASSEVLGGAEMRPQHF.

This sequence joins TRBV7-8 and TRBJ1-1; D is uncertain. Trimming removed 1 base from V and 4 bases from J, with 19 bases in between. The CDR3 covers 17 residues. Germline CDR1 SGHVS, CDR2 FQNEAQ. CDR3 nucleotides: TGTGCCAGCAGCTTAGTTAGACCGGTTCGGGGTATCACTGAAGCTTTCTTT. Residues: CASSLVRPVRGITEAFF.

This clone has just one count. This rearrangement joins TRBV7-8 to TRBJ2-5; 8 positions match TRBD1. Germline values: CDR1 SGHVS, CDR2 FQNEAQ. V shed 3 bases, J shed 5 bases, and the junction held 8 bases outside the gene matches. The CDR3 length is 15 residues. CDR3 nucleotide sequence: TGTGCCAGCAGCTTGGGACAGGCCCGGGGGGAGACCCAGTACTTC. Translation gives CASSLGQARGETQYF.

The chain combines TRBV28 with TRBJ1-3; D is ambiguous. The CDR3 is 14 residues long. Germline CDR1 is MDHEN and CDR2 is SYDVKM. Trimming shortened V by 7 bases and J by 3 bases, and 13 bases separated the two germline ends. CDR3 region: CASTKLVGGNTIYF. The CDR3 DNA is TGTGCCAGCACCAAACTCGTTGGTGGAAACACCATATATTTT.

The chain combines TRBV11-2 with TRBJ2-7; D not resolved. V was shortened by 2 bases and J by 3 bases, with 8 bases between the two germline ends. Looked up from germline, CDR1 is SGHAT and CDR2 is FQNNGV. The length of the CDR3 is 13 residues. CDR3: CASSLSRSYEQYF. The CDR3 DNA is TGTGCCAGCAGCTTAAGTAGGAGCTACGAGCAGTACTTC.

The J gene is TRBJ2-2, the V gene TRBV23-1, with 7 bases aligning to TRBD2. TRBV23-1 qualifies as an ORF whose function is uncertain. Trimming took 3 bases from V and 4 from J; bases not matched to a gene: 11. CDR3 length equals 17 residues. The CDR3 DNA reads TGCGCCAGCAGTCACCCACGGCGGGGAGGGGCCACCGGGGAGCTGTTTTTT. Its translation is CASSHPRRGGATGELFF.

The rearrangement uses TRBV19 and TRBJ1-1; perhaps TRBD1 as D (5 bases). V was clipped by 2 bases and J by 5 bases, with 12 bases between them. Germline values: CDR1 LNHDA, CDR2 SQIVND (reference sequence). The CDR3 totals 14 residues. CDR3 bases: TGTGCCAGTAGTATATACGGGGGAGGGACTGAAGCTTTCTTT. Translation: CASSIYGGGTEAFF.

CDR3 coding DNA: TGTGCCAGCACTCTAGGGGCAGGAAATCAGCCCCAGCATTTT. Protein: CASTLGAGNQPQHF. This chain connects TRBV6-5 to TRBJ1-5; D might be TRBD1 (5 bases). This CDR3 has 14 amino acids. Trimming took off 7 bases at V and 4 bases at J, with 14 bases between the two ends. CDR1 and CDR2 from the germline V gene are MNHEY and SVGAGI.

This clone was observed a few times. The chain joins TRBV20-1 to TRBJ2-1, with no clear D. V was trimmed by 3 bases and J by 10 bases, leaving 7 bases between them. CDR3 length: 10 amino acids. CDR1 and CDR2 (germline): DFQATT, SNEGSKA (reference sequence). CDR3 in amino acids: CSASGEEQFF. The DNA for the CDR3 is TGCAGTGCTAGTGGCGAAGAGCAGTTCTTC.

The chain recombines TRBV15 with TRBJ2-1; 7 positions match TRBD2. The CDR3 is made up of 14 amino acids. After removal of 4 bases from V and 6 bases from J, the junction contained 6 bases not matched to a gene. In germline, CDR1 is LNHNV, CDR2 YYDKDF (reference sequence). CDR3 in amino acids: CATSTGGIGNEQFF. The CDR3 DNA is TGTGCCACCAGCACGGGGGGAATTGGCAATGAGCAGTTCTTC. The whole variable domain, remainder taken from reference TRBV15 and TRBJ2-1, is DAMVIQNPRYQVTQFGKPVTLSCSQTLNHNVMYWYQQKSSQAPKLLFHYYDKDFNNEADTPDNFQSRRPNTSFCFLDIRSPGLGDTAMYLCATSTGGIGNEQFFGPGTRLTVL.

The chain employs TRBV6-1 and TRBJ2-7, with D possibly TRBD2 on 6 matching bases. V shed 3 bases and J shed 3 bases, with 12 bases lying between them. Germline V CDR1 and CDR2: MNHNS, SASEGT. This CDR3 has 14 residues. CDR3 residues: CASSEGLPIYEQYF. CDR3 DNA sequence: TGTGCCAGCAGTGAGGGACTGCCTATCTACGAGCAGTACTTC.

V and J are TRBV19 and TRBJ2-6, with 7 bases aligning to TRBD2. With V trimmed by 11 bases and J by 0 bases, 7 bases remained unmatched. There are 15 residues in the CDR3. Germline loops: CDR1 LNHDA, CDR2 SQIVND (reference sequence). CDR3 residues: CAAGLPSSGANVLTF. The CDR3 DNA follows: TGTGCCGCGGGACTACCCAGCTCTGGGGCCAACGTCCTGACTTTC.

The chain links TRBV20-1 to TRBJ2-3; D call uncertain. This CDR3 is 11 amino acids long. Germline CDR1 reads DFQATT; CDR2 reads SNEGSKA (reference sequence). Trimming pared 4 bases from V and 6 bases from J, leaving 8 bases between. CDR3 bases: TGCAGTGCTACGGTAGCCGATACGCAGTATTTT. Its protein is CSATVADTQYF.

The genes are TRBV6-4 and TRBJ1-2; maybe TRBD1 (5 bases). V dropped 0 bases and J dropped 10 bases, with 12 bases sitting between them. Germline CDR1 is MRHNA and CDR2 is SNTAGT. This CDR3 is built from 13 residues. In nucleotides, the CDR3 is TGTGCCAGCAGTGACTCCCTTGACAGCCCCTACACCTTC. It yields the protein CASSDSLDSPYTF.

This chain joins TRBV6-5 and TRBJ2-5; 10 nucleotides match TRBD2. The V gene end was trimmed by 5 bases and the J gene end by 7 bases; junction bases not matched to a gene: 4. The CDR3 spans 13 residues. Germline V lookup: CDR1 MNHEY, CDR2 SVGAGI. CDR3 coding DNA: TGTGCCAGCAGTCCTCGACTAGCGGGGACCCAGTACTTC. This gives the protein CASSPRLAGTQYF.

The chain recombines TRBV27 with TRBJ2-1, with 13 bases identical to TRBD2. CDR3 size: 16 residues. Germline CDR1 and CDR2: MNHEY and SMNVEV (reference sequence). Germline trimming cut 6 bases from V and 6 bases from J; bases unmatched to any gene: 8. Here the CDR3 reads CASRKPGLAGVNEQFF. The CDR3 DNA follows: TGTGCCAGCAGAAAACCAGGACTAGCGGGAGTCAATGAGCAGTTCTTC.

The rearrangement uses TRBV12-3 or TRBV12-4 and TRBJ1-3, with unresolved D. This CDR3 is built from 13 residues. V shed 7 bases and J shed 7 bases, with 14 bases lying between them. In DNA, the CDR3 is TGTGCCAGCAACCTCAGGCCGGGGAACACCATATATTTT. The encoded protein is CASNLRPGNTIYF.

The chain uses TRBV27 and TRBJ1-1; the D gene is possibly TRBD1 (5 bases). CDR1 and CDR2 (germline): MNHEY, SMNVEV (reference sequence). The CDR3 runs to 13 residues. V lost 10 bases and J lost 11, with 23 bases in between. In DNA form, the CDR3 reads TGTGCCACCTTCTCGGACATTCGGGTTCGGGCTTTCTTT. Amino acid sequence: CATFSDIRVRAFF.

In its sample, this clone was seen once. This chain links TRBV19 with TRBJ2-2; D perhaps matches TRBD2 (5 bases). Trimming took 3 bases from V and 5 from J, leaving 13 bases between them. CDR1 and CDR2 (germline): LNHDA, SQIVND (reference sequence). The CDR3 extends over 15 amino acids. Here the CDR3 DNA reads TGTGCCAGTAGTATGCCGGGTTCGGGGACCGGGGAGCTGTTTTTT. It encodes CASSMPGSGTGELFF.

This chain uses TRBV20-1 with TRBJ1-2; no reliable D call. Germline values: CDR1 DFQATT, CDR2 SNEGSKA (reference sequence). The CDR3 sequence is 14 residues long. V lost 3 bases, J lost 1 base, and 12 bases lay in between. DNA of the CDR3: TGCAGTGCTAGTAAGCGGATGAGTAACTATGGCTACACCTTC. Translating it yields CSASKRMSNYGYTF.

The chain links TRBV18 to TRBJ2-5, with a weak D call TRBD1 (5 bases). The germline CDR1 and CDR2 sequences are KGHSH and LQKENI. V gave up 1 base and J gave up 4 bases, with 16 bases separating them. CDR3 length: 16 residues. CDR3 loop: CASSPLPTVSPETQYF. The CDR3 DNA reads TGTGCCAGCTCACCACTCCCGACAGTCTCCCCAGAGACCCAGTACTTC. The full variable domain, with the rest looked up from reference TRBV18 and TRBJ2-5, is NAGVMQNPRHLVRRRGQEARLRCSPMKGHSHVYWYRQLPEEGLKFMVYLQKENIIDESGMPKERFSAEFPKEGPSILRIQQVVRGDSAAYFCASSPLPTVSPETQYFGPGTRLLVL.

V gene TRBV7-3 combines with J gene TRBJ2-3; no firm D call. The ends were cut back, 1 base at V and 0 bases at J, with 5 bases in the middle. Germline CDR1 SGHTA, CDR2 FQGTGA. This CDR3 is built from 14 residues. CDR3 amino acids: CASSLMQSTDTQYF. The CDR3 nucleotides are TGTGCCAGCAGCTTAATGCAGAGCACAGATACGCAGTATTTT.

This chain joins TRBV19 and TRBJ2-2; 10 nucleotides align to TRBD2. The CDR3 length is 16 residues. V was pared by 6 bases and J by 1 base, with 5 bases of the junction left unmatched. Germline V CDR1 and CDR2: LNHDA, SQIVND (reference sequence). Here the CDR3 reads CASRRGLAENTGELFF. The CDR3 DNA follows: TGTGCCAGTAGGAGAGGACTAGCGGAGAACACCGGGGAGCTGTTTTTT.

The V gene is TRBV28, the J gene TRBJ1-4, with 7 bases matching TRBD1. This CDR3 is built from 14 residues. The V gene's germline CDR1 is MDHEN and CDR2 SYDVKM. V lost 5 bases, J lost 7 bases, and 7 bases stayed unmatched. The CDR3 loop reads CASSLPGQPEKLFF. The CDR3 DNA reads TGTGCCAGCAGTCTACCGGGACAGCCTGAAAAACTGTTTTTT.

The chain carries TRBV4-1 and TRBJ2-1, with D possibly TRBD1 on 6 matching bases. CDR3 size: 18 residues. V gave up 1 base and J gave up 4 bases, with 20 bases separating them. Per the germline V gene, CDR1 is MGHRA and CDR2 is YSYEKL. The CDR3 loop reads CASSQVDSSPAPYNEQFF. As DNA, the CDR3 is TGCGCCAGCAGCCAAGTGGACAGCTCCCCGGCCCCTTACAATGAGCAGTTCTTC.

The gene calls are TRBV27 and TRBJ1-1; possible D gene TRBD1, 6 bases. This CDR3 contains 21 residues. The V end lost 5 bases, the J end lost 0 bases, and 31 bases lay between the germline ends. The germline gives CDR1 MNHEY, CDR2 SMNVEV (reference sequence). CDR3 residues: CASSRAAKTPRGPLMNTEAFF. CDR3 DNA sequence: TGTGCCAGCAGTCGCGCTGCTAAGACCCCCAGGGGTCCTCTCATGAACACTGAAGCTTTCTTT.

The sample holds a few counts of this clone. The CDR3 DNA is TGTGCCAGCAGTTTAGGGACTAGCGGAAAAGAGACCCAGTACTTC. It yields the protein CASSLGTSGKETQYF. V and J are TRBV28 and TRBJ2-5, with TRBD2 matching 11 bases. The CDR3 has 15 amino acids. The J segment lost 3 bases and the V segment lost 2 bases, leaving 2 bases of the junction unmatched. The germline gives CDR1 MDHEN, CDR2 SYDVKM.